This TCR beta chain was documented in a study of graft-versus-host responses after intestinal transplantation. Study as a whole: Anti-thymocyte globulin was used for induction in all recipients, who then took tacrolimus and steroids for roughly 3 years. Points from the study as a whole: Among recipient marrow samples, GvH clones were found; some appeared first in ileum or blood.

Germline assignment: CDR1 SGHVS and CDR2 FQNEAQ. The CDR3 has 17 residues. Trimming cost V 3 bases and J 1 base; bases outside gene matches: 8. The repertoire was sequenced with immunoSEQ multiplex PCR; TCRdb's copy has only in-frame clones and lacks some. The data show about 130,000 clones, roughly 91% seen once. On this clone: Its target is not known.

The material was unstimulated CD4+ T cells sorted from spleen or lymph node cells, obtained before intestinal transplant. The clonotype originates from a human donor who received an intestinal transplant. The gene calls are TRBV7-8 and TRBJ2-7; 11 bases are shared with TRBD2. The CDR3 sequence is CASSFFPGTSGSYEQYF. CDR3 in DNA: TGTGCCAGCAGCTTTTTTCCCGGGACTAGCGGATCCTACGAGCAGTACTTC.